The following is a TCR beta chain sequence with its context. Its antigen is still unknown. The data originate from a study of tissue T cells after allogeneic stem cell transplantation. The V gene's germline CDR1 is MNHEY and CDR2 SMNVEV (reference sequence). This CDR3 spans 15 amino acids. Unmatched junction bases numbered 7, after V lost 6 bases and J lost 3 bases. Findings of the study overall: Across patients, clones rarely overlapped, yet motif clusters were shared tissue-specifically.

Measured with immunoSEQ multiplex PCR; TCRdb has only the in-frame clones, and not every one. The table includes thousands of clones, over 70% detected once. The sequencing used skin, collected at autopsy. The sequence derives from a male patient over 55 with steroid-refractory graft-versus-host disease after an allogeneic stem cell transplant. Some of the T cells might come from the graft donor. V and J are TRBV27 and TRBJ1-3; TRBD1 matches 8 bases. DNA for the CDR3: TGTGCCAGCAGAATCACAGGGGGGAATGGAAACACCATATATTTT. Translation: CASRITGGNGNTIYF.